This T cell receptor beta chain was sequenced in a study of T-cell reconstitution after alpha-beta-depleted transplantation in children (dated by TCRdb to the mid-2010s). Study-level background: Using TCR repertoire profiling, the study quantitatively followed how T-cell immune reconstitution unfolded in children after TCRalphabeta/CD19-depleted allogeneic hematopoietic cell transplantation.

From the germline V gene, CDR1 is KGHSH and CDR2 is LQKENI. The CDR3 covers 13 residues, taking in both the cysteine and the phenylalanine. The CDR3 DNA has 39 bases and is translated from base 1. V and J are truncated by 4 bases and 8 bases respectively, leaving an intervening sequence of 12 bases. This clonotype turned up a few times. What antigen it recognizes has not been identified. Base qualities were left out, and no much larger clone turns up one base away. Library generation was performed with PCR. Sequencing took place on an Illumina HiSeq 2500. TCR libraries were prepared with molecular barcoding, using unique molecular identifiers to normalize TCRbeta repertoire quantification. The public sequencing data were trimmed at Q25 with fastp and processed into clonotypes with MiXCR by TCRdb, which kept only in-frame beta chains. Each CDR3 protein appears once, grouped with its most common genes and DNA. Within this sample are hundreds of thousands of distinct CDR3 sequences, with about 10% of them counted one time only. The ten largest make up roughly 4% of the sample.

Rearrangement joined TRBV18 to TRBJ2-1; too little of a D gene remains to name it. The sequenced sample was PBMCs from the stem cell graft donor, obtained from the stem cell graft. The TCR comes from a human donor who donated a stem cell graft to a child with acute myeloid leukemia. The CDR3 has the sequence CASSQRLAYEQFF. The DNA sequence is given as TGTGCCAGCTCACAAAGGTTAGCCTATGAGCAGTTCTTC.